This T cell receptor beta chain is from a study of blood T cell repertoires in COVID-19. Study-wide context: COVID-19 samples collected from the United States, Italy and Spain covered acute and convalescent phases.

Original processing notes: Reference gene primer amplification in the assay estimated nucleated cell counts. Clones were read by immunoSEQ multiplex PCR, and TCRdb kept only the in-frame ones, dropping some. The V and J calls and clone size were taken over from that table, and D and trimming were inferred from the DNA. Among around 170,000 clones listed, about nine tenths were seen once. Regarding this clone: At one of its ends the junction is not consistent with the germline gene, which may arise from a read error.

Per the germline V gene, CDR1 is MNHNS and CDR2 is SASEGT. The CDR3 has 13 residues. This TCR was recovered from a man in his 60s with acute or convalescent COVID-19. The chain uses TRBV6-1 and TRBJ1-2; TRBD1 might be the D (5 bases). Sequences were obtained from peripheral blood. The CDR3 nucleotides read TGTGCCAGCAGGGAAGACAGTCACTATGGCTACACCTTC. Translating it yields CASREDSHYGYTF.